These 20 T cell receptor beta chains share one sample of origin, sequenced in a study of CD8 T cells in Susac syndrome. Reverse transcription of 0.5 to 1 ug RNA was performed with random hexamers. TCRdb re-derived calls from the immunoSEQ multiplex PCR reads in MiXCR, one entry per CDR3 protein. The sample comprises just over 150,000 distinct CDR3 sequences, approximately 94% of which are singletons, and 0.2% to 0.25% rests with the top ten. The specimen was CD8+ T cells from PBMCs. These receptors were taken from a human donor with multiple sclerosis.

The chain carries TRBV7-9 and TRBJ1-1; 8 nucleotides agree with TRBD1. Per germline, CDR1 SEHNR and CDR2 FQNEAQ (reference sequence). The CDR3 covers 17 residues. Germline trimming cut 5 bases from V and 2 bases from J; bases unmatched to any gene: 13. CDR3 DNA sequence: TGTGCCAGCAGCATGGACAGGGTGGAGACCCCTAACACTGAAGCTTTCTTT. This gives the protein CASSMDRVETPNTEAFF.

The table lists this clonotype with a count of one. The chain carries TRBV4-2 and TRBJ2-5, with TRBD2 identical over 7 bases. CDR3 size: 15 residues. J was trimmed by 1 base and V by 4 bases; bases with no gene match: 6. Germline V gives CDR1 LGHNA, CDR2 YNFKEQ. The CDR3 region has the DNA TGTGCCAGCAGCCGGATCGGGGGGACCCAAGAGACCCAGTACTTC. It is translated as CASSRIGGTQETQYF.

The chain combines TRBV7-9 with TRBJ2-5; D is possibly TRBD2 (5 bases). Per the germline V gene, CDR1 is SEHNR and CDR2 is FQNEAQ (reference sequence). Trimming took off 6 bases at V and 5 bases at J, with 13 bases between the two ends. CDR3 length equals 13 residues. The DNA for the CDR3 is TGTGCCAGCAGGCGGTACGGGGAGGAGACCCAGTACTTC. Protein: CASRRYGEETQYF.

The chain joins TRBV5-6 to TRBJ2-7; no clear D gene. V was pared by 1 base and J by 3 bases, with 5 bases between. CDR3 size: 12 residues. The germline V gene encodes CDR1 SGHDT and CDR2 YYEEEE. The CDR3 region has the DNA TGTGCCAGCAGCTTGAGCCACTACGAGCAGTACTTC. Its translation is CASSLSHYEQYF.

The chain links TRBV29-1 to TRBJ1-1; D possibly corresponds to TRBD1 (5 bases). Germline values: CDR1 SQVTM, CDR2 ANQGSEA. This CDR3 contains 18 residues. V was cut by 5 bases and J by 1 base, with 26 bases left in between. CDR3 coding DNA: TGCAGCGTTACAAGTCGAACCGCTGGAGGGGCGAGGAACACTGAAGCTTTCTTT. The encoded protein is CSVTSRTAGGARNTEAFF. The complete variable domain, with remaining parts taken from reference TRBV29-1 and TRBJ1-1, reads SAVISQKPSRDICQRGTSLTIQCQVDSQVTMMFWYRQQPGQSLTLIATANQGSEATYESGFVIDKFPISRPNLTFSTLTVSNMSPEDSSIYLCSVTSRTAGGARNTEAFFGQGTRLTVV.

The rearrangement joins TRBV15 to TRBJ1-2; D may be TRBD1 (6 bases). The CDR3 is 16 amino acids. Germline V gives CDR1 LNHNV, CDR2 YYDKDF (reference sequence). Between the trimmed V and J ends, which lost 3 bases and 2 bases, there was a span of 16 bases. CDR3 loop: CATSRPAGGPNYGYTF. DNA of the CDR3: TGTGCCACCAGCAGGCCCGCCGGGGGGCCCAACTATGGCTACACCTTC.

The chain joins TRBV7-9 to TRBJ2-5; TRBD1 agrees at 10 bases. This CDR3 region has 19 residues. Trimming cost V 5 bases and J 2 bases; bases outside gene matches: 17. Germline-derived CDR1 and CDR2 are SEHNR and FQNEAQ (reference sequence). CDR3 sequence: CASSRPGAAGTGVQETQYF. CDR3 nucleotide sequence: TGTGCCAGCAGCCGCCCAGGGGCCGCCGGGACAGGGGTACAAGAGACCCAGTACTTC.

This sequence joins TRBV25-1 and TRBJ2-2; D is unresolved. The CDR3 loop spans 15 amino acids. Germline V gene sequence: CDR1 MGHDK, CDR2 SYGVNS. Trimming cost V 1 base and J 7 bases, with 13 bases left between them. In DNA form, the CDR3 reads TGTGCCAGCAGTGAATTAGGTGAAGGGAACGGGGAGCTGTTTTTT. Protein sequence: CASSELGEGNGELFF.

The CDR3 spells CSAMVHGNYEQYF. The CDR3 DNA is TGCAGTGCTATGGTACATGGTAACTACGAGCAGTACTTC. This chain connects TRBV20-1 to TRBJ2-7; D remains ambiguous. Trimming shortened V by 4 bases and J by 3 bases, and 13 bases separated the two germline ends. Germline CDR1 reads DFQATT; CDR2 reads SNEGSKA (reference sequence). This CDR3 is built from 13 residues.

The chain uses TRBV5-1 and TRBJ2-1; D assignment may be TRBD1 or TRBD2 (5 bases each). CDR1 is SGHRS, CDR2 YFSETQ, per germline. V was shortened by 0 bases and J by 6 bases, with 13 bases between the two germline ends. The CDR3 sequence is 15 residues long. The DNA of the CDR3 is TGCGCCAGCAGCTTGGTGGGGGATTCGGGCAATGAGCAGTTCTTC. This translates into CASSLVGDSGNEQFF.

This rearrangement joins TRBV4-1 to TRBJ2-1; possibly TRBD1 or TRBD2 for D (5 bases each). The CDR3 covers 16 residues. Germline lookup yields CDR1 MGHRA and CDR2 YSYEKL. Trimming shortened V by 0 bases and J by 6 bases, and 15 bases separated the two germline ends. CDR3 coding DNA: TGCGCCAGCAGCCAAGAGTGGGCAGGGACCCTCAATGAGCAGTTCTTC. Its protein is CASSQEWAGTLNEQFF.

In this sample, this clonotype turned up once. The chain combines TRBV27 with TRBJ2-7; D might be TRBD2 (6 bases). Germline assignment: CDR1 MNHEY and CDR2 SMNVEV (reference sequence). The ends were cut back, 5 bases at V and 2 bases at J, with 16 bases in the middle. This CDR3 contains 15 residues. CDR3 DNA: TGTGCCAGCAGTGCCTTCGGGGGAATTACCTACGAGCAGTACTTC. It translates to CASSAFGGITYEQYF.

The chain links TRBV28 to TRBJ1-5, with a tentative D call TRBD1 (6 bases). Germline-derived CDR1 and CDR2 are MDHEN and SYDVKM. The CDR3 totals 13 residues. The V end was cut by 6 bases, the J end by 7 bases, with 13 bases between. CDR3 loop: CASRTTGFQPQHF. In DNA form, the CDR3 reads TGTGCCAGCAGGACAACAGGGTTCCAGCCCCAGCATTTT.

This clonotype was detected once. This rearrangement joins TRBV4-2 to TRBJ2-1; 8 nucleotides line up with TRBD1. CDR3 size: 15 residues. After removal of 4 bases from V and 5 bases from J, the junction contained 7 bases not matched to a gene. The germline CDR1 and CDR2 sequences are LGHNA and YNFKEQ. The CDR3 nucleotides read TGTGCCAGCAGCCTAGGGACAGGCCCAAACAATGAGCAGTTCTTC. It specifies CASSLGTGPNNEQFF.

The J gene is TRBJ2-7, the V gene TRBV4-1, with 7 bases identical to TRBD2. V gave up 0 bases and J gave up 3 bases; unmatched junction bases: 8. Germline CDR1 reads MGHRA; CDR2 reads YSYEKL. The CDR3 extends over 16 amino acids. Written as DNA, the CDR3 is TGCGCCAGCAGCCAAGACTTTCAAGCGGGGTACTACGAGCAGTACTTC. This gives the protein CASSQDFQAGYYEQYF.

CDR3: CASSTRQGLHYGYTF. CDR3 nucleotides: TGTGCCAGCAGCACACGACAGGGGCTTCACTATGGCTACACCTTC. The chain couples TRBV3-1 to TRBJ1-2, with 8 bases matching TRBD1. CDR1 and CDR2 from the germline V gene are LGHDT and YNNKEL (reference sequence). The CDR3 runs to 15 residues. V dropped 5 bases and J dropped 3; count of bases not matched to a gene: 8.

J is TRBJ1-1 and V is TRBV13; 8 nucleotides match TRBD1. The length of the CDR3 is 16 residues. J was trimmed by 4 bases and V by 1 base; bases with no gene match: 8. CDR1 is PRHDT, CDR2 FYEKMQ, per germline (reference sequence). CDR3 amino acids: CASSLARQGKGTEAFF. Written as DNA, the CDR3 is TGTGCCAGCAGCTTAGCAAGACAGGGGAAAGGCACTGAAGCTTTCTTT.

J is TRBJ2-7 and V is TRBV30; 10 bases align to TRBD2. J was trimmed by 1 base and V by 4 bases; bases with no gene match: 4. The CDR3 is 14 amino acids. Germline values: CDR1 GTSNPN, CDR2 SVGIG (reference sequence). The CDR3 nucleotides are TGTGCCTGGACTAGCGGGGGCCGTTCCTACGAGCAGTACTTC. It yields the protein CAWTSGGRSYEQYF.

This clonotype showed up many times. This chain joins TRBV12-3 or TRBV12-4 and TRBJ1-1; no firm D call. This CDR3 has 12 residues. Trimming took off 3 bases at V and 4 bases at J, with 6 bases between the two ends. DNA for the CDR3: TGTGCCAGCAGTTTCGGCGGCACTGAAGCTTTCTTT. The encoded protein is CASSFGGTEAFF.

This chain connects TRBV28 to TRBJ2-7; D possibly corresponds to TRBD2 (5 bases). The germline CDR1 and CDR2 sequences are MDHEN and SYDVKM. This CDR3 region has 17 residues. The germline V and J ends were trimmed by 1 base and 2 bases, with 18 bases remaining between them. CDR3 sequence: CASSLYYRGTPAYEQYF. DNA of the CDR3: TGTGCCAGCAGTTTATACTATCGGGGAACCCCAGCCTACGAGCAGTACTTC.